The 14 T cell receptor beta chains below come from one sample, sequenced in a study of post-analysis software for immune sequencing data. General study findings and limits: Patients had higher frequencies than controls of roughly five TRBV segments, including TRBV5-6, TRBV5-1 and TRBV20-1.

TCR beta cDNA libraries had unique molecular identifiers. One entry per CDR3 protein, called by TCRdb with MiXCR from the PCR reads. The table lists hundreds of thousands of distinct CDR3 sequences, over 35% of them singletons, with about 12% in the top ten. For these TCRs, the target antigens are not known. The specimen sequenced was blood. These TCRs come from a girl between 10 and 17 years old with multiple sclerosis.

The rearrangement links TRBV7-2 to TRBJ2-7; 13 bases agree with TRBD2. V was pared by 2 bases and J by 6 bases, with 4 bases of the junction left unmatched. The CDR3 sequence is 15 residues long. CDR1 SGHTA and CDR2 FQGNSA come from the germline V gene. The CDR3 here is CASSLYTSGGGEQYF. The CDR3 coding sequence is TGTGCCAGCAGCTTATATACTAGCGGGGGGGGCGAGCAGTACTTC.

In its sample, this clonotype ranks as medium-sized. The chain is built from TRBV5-1 and TRBJ1-1; D might be TRBD1 (5 bases). The CDR3 has 14 amino acids. Between the trimmed V and J ends, which lost 0 bases and 3 bases, there was a span of 9 bases. Germline loops: CDR1 SGHRS, CDR2 YFSETQ. CDR3 DNA sequence: TGCGCCAGCAGCTTGGCCGGGGGGTACACTGAAGCTTTCTTT. Translated: CASSLAGGYTEAFF.

As to this clonotype: The junction departs from germline at one end; a sequencing error may be responsible. This chain joins TRBV12-3 or TRBV12-4 and TRBJ1-2; D not certain. The CDR3 runs 16 residues. The CDR3 here is CASSLNGRVGNYGHTF. The CDR3 coding sequence is TGTGCCAGCAGTTTAAACGGTAGGGTAGGGAACTATGGCCACACCTTC.

This clonotype was detected a few times. The chain couples TRBV6-5 to TRBJ2-1, with 8 nucleotides matching TRBD2. Looked up from germline, CDR1 is MNHEY and CDR2 is SVGAGI. V was clipped by 6 bases and J by 4 bases; unmatched bases: 5. The CDR3 covers 14 residues. CDR3 region: CASRSPGGYNEQFF. The CDR3 nucleotides read TGTGCCAGCAGGTCCCCGGGAGGGTACAATGAGCAGTTCTTC.

This clonotype was seen a few times. The V call is TRBV3-1, the J call TRBJ1-2, with TRBD1 matching 9 bases. CDR3 size: 16 residues. Germline V gives CDR1 LGHDT, CDR2 YNNKEL (reference sequence). The V gene end was trimmed by 1 base and the J gene end by 4 bases; junction bases not matched to a gene: 7. Here the CDR3 DNA reads TGTGCCAGCAGCCAAGTTAGGGGACAGGGTGGCTATGGCTACACCTTC. Translated, it gives CASSQVRGQGGYGYTF.

The chain recombines TRBV4-3 with TRBJ1-2, with no clear D. Between the trimmed V and J ends, which lost 0 bases and 7 bases, there was a span of 15 bases. This CDR3 region has 15 residues. CDR1 LGHNA and CDR2 YSLEER come from the germline V gene. The DNA of the CDR3 is TGCGCCAGCAGCCAAGAGTATGTCTCCCCCCTTGGCTACACCTTC. Translating gives CASSQEYVSPLGYTF.

The chain carries TRBV27 and TRBJ2-7, with 7 bases identical to TRBD1. Unmatched junction bases numbered 5, after V lost 5 bases and J lost 7 bases. Germline assignment: CDR1 MNHEY and CDR2 SMNVEV (reference sequence). The CDR3 totals 12 residues. The CDR3: CASSATGEEQYF. CDR3 nucleotide sequence: TGTGCCAGCAGTGCCACAGGGGAAGAGCAGTACTTC.

This sequence joins TRBV9 and TRBJ2-7; 10 positions agree with TRBD1. J gave up 2 bases and V 2 bases, and 7 bases lay outside the gene matches. The CDR3 is made up of 16 amino acids. The germline gives CDR1 SGDLS, CDR2 YYNGEE. CDR3 sequence reads: CASSVDRDRGTYEQYF. The CDR3 bases are TGTGCCAGCAGCGTCGACCGGGACAGGGGAACCTACGAGCAGTACTTC.

The gene calls are TRBV11-2 and TRBJ2-5; 13 nucleotides match TRBD2. The germline V gene encodes CDR1 SGHAT and CDR2 FQNNGV. J gave up 2 bases and V 5 bases, and 5 bases lay outside the gene matches. The CDR3 covers 16 residues. The CDR3 sequence is CASSPRTSGRQETQYF. In DNA, the CDR3 is TGTGCCAGCAGCCCCCGGACTAGCGGGAGACAAGAGACCCAGTACTTC.

This chain joins TRBV5-1 and TRBJ2-1; 10 bases are shared with TRBD2. This CDR3 is 17 amino acids long. Germline CDR1 reads SGHRS; CDR2 reads YFSETQ. V dropped 0 bases and J dropped 10; count of bases not matched to a gene: 13. CDR3 residues: CASSLAGGLAWPGEQFF. The CDR3 DNA sequence: TGCGCCAGCAGCTTGGCGGGGGGACTAGCGTGGCCGGGGGAGCAGTTCTTC.

The J gene is TRBJ2-1, the V gene TRBV5-1; the match to TRBD2 covers 11 bases. The J segment lost 4 bases and the V segment lost 3 bases, leaving 9 bases of the junction unmatched. The length of the CDR3 is 17 residues. Germline CDR1 is SGHRS and CDR2 is YFSETQ. The CDR3 nucleotides read TGCGCCAGCAGCTCGATCCCGGGACTAGCGGTTTACAATGAGCAGTTCTTC. It is translated as CASSSIPGLAVYNEQFF. Combining the CDR3 with reference TRBV5-1 and TRBJ2-1 gives the whole variable domain KAGVTQTPRYLIKTRGQQVTLSCSPISGHRSVSWYQQTPGQGLQFLFEYFSETQRNKGNFPGRFSGRQFSNSRSEMNVSTLELGDSALYLCASSSIPGLAVYNEQFFGPGTRLTVL.

This clonotype was seen a few times. The chain employs TRBV12-3 or TRBV12-4 and TRBJ1-2; a possible D gene is TRBD1 (6 bases). V dropped 6 bases and J dropped 4 bases, with 12 bases sitting between them. CDR3 size: 13 residues. CDR3 coding DNA: TGTGCCAGCAGCCTGACAGGCCGCTATGGCTACACCTTC. It encodes CASSLTGRYGYTF.

This clonotype ranks as medium-sized (0.01 to 0.1%). This may arise from a read error, as a much more abundant clone is one base away. V is TRBV7-6 and J is TRBJ2-3; 7 bases match TRBD1. Germline CDR1 and CDR2: SGHVS and FNYEAQ. The J segment lost 6 bases and the V segment lost 4 bases, leaving 7 bases of the junction unmatched. The CDR3 extends over 14 amino acids. The CDR3 DNA follows: TGTGCCAGCAGCTGTGAGGGGGCAATGGATACGCAGTATTTT. Its translation: CASSCEGAMDTQYF.

The CDR3 protein is CASSLPGGSSTEAFF. CDR3 nucleotides: TGCGCCAGCAGCCTCCCAGGGGGGTCGAGCACTGAAGCTTTCTTT. The rearrangement joins TRBV4-1 to TRBJ1-1, with 7 bases fitting TRBD1. Per germline, CDR1 MGHRA and CDR2 YSYEKL. This CDR3 has 15 amino acids. V lost 4 bases and J lost 4; bases outside the gene matches: 9.